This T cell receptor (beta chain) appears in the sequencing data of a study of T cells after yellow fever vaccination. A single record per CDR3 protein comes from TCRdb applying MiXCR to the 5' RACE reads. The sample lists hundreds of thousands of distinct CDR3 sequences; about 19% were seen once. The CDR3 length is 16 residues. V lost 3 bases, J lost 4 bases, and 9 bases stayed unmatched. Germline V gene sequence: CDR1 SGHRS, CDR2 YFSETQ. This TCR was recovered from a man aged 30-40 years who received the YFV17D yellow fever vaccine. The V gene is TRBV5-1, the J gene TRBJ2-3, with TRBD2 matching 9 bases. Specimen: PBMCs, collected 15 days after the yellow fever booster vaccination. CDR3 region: CASSSWTSVASDTQYF. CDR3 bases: TGCGCCAGCAGCTCGTGGACTAGCGTTGCGTCAGATACGCAGTATTTT. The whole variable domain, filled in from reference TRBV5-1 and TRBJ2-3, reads KAGVTQTPRYLIKTRGQQVTLSCSPISGHRSVSWYQQTPGQGLQFLFEYFSETQRNKGNFPGRFSGRQFSNSRSEMNVSTLELGDSALYLCASSSWTSVASDTQYFGPGTRLTVL.